Following are 32 T cell receptor beta chains from one sample sequenced in a study of blood T cell repertoires in COVID-19. Sequencing was performed with immunoSEQ multiplex PCR; in TCRdb, only in-frame clones are kept and a portion is missing. The sample lists about 140,000 clones, about 87% occurring once. Specimen: peripheral blood. The receptors were sampled from a woman between 50 and 59 years old with acute or convalescent COVID-19.

The chain recombines TRBV2 with TRBJ2-7, with a possible D match to TRBD2 (5 bases). Germline-derived CDR1 and CDR2 are SNHLY and FYNNEI. V was pared by 4 bases and J by 7 bases, with 11 bases between. The length of the CDR3 is 12 residues. CDR3 in amino acids: CASSAEGSEQYF. The CDR3 bases are TGTGCCAGCAGTGCCGAAGGGAGTGAGCAGTACTTC.

With respect to this clone: Other DNA sequences in this specimen translate into the identical CDR3. The chain is built from TRBV10-2 and TRBJ2-3; no reliable D call. The ends were cut back, 2 bases at V and 0 bases at J, with 9 bases in the middle. The CDR3 has 15 amino acids. Germline CDR1 is WSHSY and CDR2 is SAAADI. DNA of the CDR3: TGCGCCAGCAGTGAGAGCCCGACTAGCACAGATACGCAGTATTTT. Residues: CASSESPTSTDTQYF.

The chain is built from TRBV21-1 and TRBJ1-5; the listed D gene, TRBD1, was not tested against the DNA. TRBV21-1 constitutes a pseudogene. CDR3 length: 17 residues. As DNA, the CDR3 is TGTGCCAGCAGCAAAAGATGGAACAGGATTAGCAATCAGCCCCAGCATTTT. Amino acids: CASSKRWNRISNQPQHF.

The V call is TRBV5-1, the J call TRBJ2-1; 8 positions agree with TRBD1. Germline CDR1 is SGHRS and CDR2 is YFSETQ. There are 18 residues in the CDR3. The junction had 12 bases not matched to a gene; V was cut back by 0 bases and J by 4 bases. The CDR3 DNA reads TGCGCCAGCAGCTTGGTGGGCAAGACAGGGGTTCGGTACAATGAGCAGTTCTTC. Residues: CASSLVGKTGVRYNEQFF.

CDR3 coding DNA: TGTGCCAGCAGCGTAGATCCAAGCGGGGGGAGGCGTACGCAGTATTTT. Encoded protein: CASSVDPSGGRRTQYF. The rearrangement joins TRBV9 to TRBJ2-3, with 9 bases matching TRBD2. Germline CDR1 reads SGDLS; CDR2 reads YYNGEE. V was pared by 0 bases and J by 8 bases, with 10 bases of the junction left unmatched. This CDR3 region has 16 residues.

The CDR3 region has the DNA TGTGCCAGCAGCTCTTCGGGACTAGCGTACAATGAGCAGTTCTTC. This sequence encodes CASSSSGLAYNEQFF. The rearrangement links TRBV7-6 to TRBJ2-1; 10 positions agree with TRBD2. CDR1 is SGHVS, CDR2 FNYEAQ, per germline. CDR3 length equals 15 residues. V lost 4 bases and J lost 4; bases outside the gene matches: 4.

This chain connects TRBV27 to TRBJ1-6, with 7 bases lining up with TRBD1. Trimming took 3 bases from V and 8 from J; bases not matched to a gene: 7. The CDR3 runs 15 residues. Germline V CDR1 and CDR2: MNHEY, SMNVEV (reference sequence). CDR3 amino acids: CASSLSTGVDSPLHF. The CDR3 DNA reads TGTGCCAGCAGTTTGTCCACAGGGGTCGATTCACCCCTCCACTTT.

CDR3: CASSPSPSGNRAKNIQYF. The CDR3 DNA reads TGTGCCAGCAGCCCTTCCCCATCGGGAAACCGGGCCAAAAACATTCAGTACTTC. V and J are TRBV11-3 and TRBJ2-4; possibly TRBD2 for D (5 bases). This CDR3 spans 18 amino acids. Looked up from germline, CDR1 is SGHNT and CDR2 is YENEEA. The germline V and J ends were trimmed by 5 bases and 1 base, with 21 bases remaining between them.

This clone was counted a single time. This chain connects TRBV10-3 to TRBJ1-2; the D gene is possibly TRBD1 (5 bases). The germline V gene encodes CDR1 ENHRY and CDR2 SYGVKD. V lost 2 bases and J lost 8, with 12 bases in between. The CDR3 spans 13 residues. The CDR3, as DNA: TGTGCCATCAGTGAGCCGGGGGGAGGAGGCTACACCTTC. Translating gives CAISEPGGGGYTF.

The chain uses TRBV30 and TRBJ1-5; D not resolved. The CDR3 runs 14 residues. Germline CDR1 and CDR2: GTSNPN and SVGIG (reference sequence). The ends were cut back, 0 bases at V and 6 bases at J, with 12 bases in the middle. The CDR3 protein is CAWSVGPSGQPQHF. CDR3 coding DNA: TGTGCCTGGAGTGTAGGCCCAAGCGGTCAGCCCCAGCATTTT.

The sample holds a few counts of this clone. This chain links TRBV15 with TRBJ2-5; a weak D match, TRBD2 (6 bases). Germline V CDR1 and CDR2: LNHNV, YYDKDF (reference sequence). V was trimmed by 3 bases and J by 1 base, leaving 12 bases between them. There are 15 residues in the CDR3. The CDR3 loop is CATSSAGWAQETQYF. The DNA for the CDR3 is TGTGCCACCAGCAGCGCGGGATGGGCCCAAGAGACCCAGTACTTC.

The rearrangement joins TRBV6-5 to TRBJ2-7; 9 bases are a match to TRBD1. The J segment lost 5 bases and the V segment lost 2 bases, leaving 1 base of the junction unmatched. CDR1 is MNHEY and CDR2 is SVGAGI in the germline V gene. The CDR3 consists of 13 residues. The chain's CDR3 is CASSYGTGNEQYF. The CDR3 DNA is TGTGCCAGCAGTTACGGGACAGGGAACGAGCAGTACTTC.

The chain employs TRBV9 and TRBJ2-4, with D hard to call. Per the germline V gene, CDR1 is SGDLS and CDR2 is YYNGEE. This CDR3 is built from 16 residues. Trimming removed 1 base from V and 6 bases from J, with 17 bases in between. The CDR3 spells CASSVNGALGGNIQYF. In DNA, the CDR3 is TGTGCCAGCAGCGTAAATGGAGCGCTGGGTGGAAACATTCAGTACTTC.

This clone was recorded only once. This rearrangement joins TRBV7-3 to TRBJ2-2; D call uncertain. Trimming cost V 2 bases and J 12 bases, with 13 bases left between them. The CDR3 runs to 13 residues. Per the germline V gene, CDR1 is SGHTA and CDR2 is FQGTGA. CDR3 in amino acids: CASSLYLGEKLFF. CDR3 coding DNA: TGTGCCAGCAGCTTATACTTAGGAGAGAAGCTGTTTTTT.

Written as DNA, the CDR3 is TGTGCCAGCAGCCAAGCCCTCGGGGTTAATGAAAAACTGTTTTTT. This translates into CASSQALGVNEKLFF. The chain joins TRBV3-1 (or the pseudogene TRBV3-2) to TRBJ1-4; D is unresolved. This CDR3 spans 15 amino acids. Per the germline V gene, CDR1 is LGHDT and CDR2 is YNNKEL (reference sequence). V lost 1 base and J lost 4, with 10 bases in between.

This clone was counted once. This sequence joins TRBV15 and TRBJ1-3; D is uncertain. From germline, CDR1 is LNHNV and CDR2 YYDKDF (reference sequence). The CDR3 extends over 14 amino acids. V was clipped by 5 bases and J by 0 bases, with 8 bases between them. CDR3 sequence (DNA): TGTGCCACCAGCGCAGGTTTCTCTGGAAACACCATATATTTT. Its protein product is CATSAGFSGNTIYF.

This clone is a singleton in its sample. This chain connects TRBV24-1 to TRBJ2-5, with 9 bases that match TRBD1. CDR1 and CDR2 from the germline V gene are KGHDR and SFDVKD. With 5 bases clipped from V and 4 bases from J, the junction kept 13 bases outside the gene matches. The CDR3 length is 17 residues. In DNA, the CDR3 is TGTGCCACCAGTGCTACTAACAGGGGGCGCGGGGGAGAGACCCAGTACTTC. Protein sequence: CATSATNRGRGGETQYF.

The chain employs TRBV2 and TRBJ2-5; 10 bases fit TRBD1. Trimming removed 8 bases from V and 4 bases from J; junction bases left unmatched: 4. The CDR3 is made up of 13 amino acids. CDR1 is SNHLY, CDR2 FYNNEI, per germline. Here the CDR3 reads CASGGQGRETQYF. For the CDR3, the DNA is TGTGCCAGCGGGGGACAGGGGCGAGAGACCCAGTACTTC. The full variable domain, in which reference TRBV2 and TRBJ2-5 provide the parts outside the CDR3, is EPEVTQTPSHQVTQMGQEVILRCVPISNHLYFYWYRQILGQKVEFLVSFYNNEISEKSEIFDDQFSVERPDGSNFTLKIRSTKLEDSAMYFCASGGQGRETQYFGPGTRLLVL.

V usage is TRBV3-1 (or the pseudogene TRBV3-2) and J usage is TRBJ2-5; no firm D call. V lost 0 bases and J lost 6, with 11 bases in between. The CDR3 spans 14 residues. Germline-derived CDR1 and CDR2 are LGHDT and YNNKEL (reference sequence). CDR3 region: CASSQDYAVKTQYF. CDR3 in DNA: TGTGCCAGCAGCCAAGATTATGCGGTAAAGACCCAGTACTTC.

This clone has just one count. This sequence joins TRBV20-1 and TRBJ1-6, with D possibly TRBD1 on 6 matching bases. Per germline, CDR1 DFQATT and CDR2 SNEGSKA (reference sequence). V was cut by 3 bases and J by 6 bases, with 9 bases left in between. The CDR3 runs 13 residues. The chain's CDR3 is CSASPGVNSPLHF. The CDR3 nucleotides read TGCAGTGCTAGTCCAGGGGTTAATTCACCCCTCCACTTT.

CDR3 region: CASSSTGGDSPLHF. CDR3 bases: TGTGCCAGCAGCTCGACAGGGGGTGATTCACCCCTCCACTTT. The chain links TRBV7-9 to TRBJ1-6; 9 bases fit TRBD1. Germline V gene data show CDR1 as SEHNR and CDR2 as FQNEAQ (reference sequence). The CDR3 is 14 amino acids. Germline trimming cut 4 bases from V and 8 bases from J; bases unmatched to any gene: 3.

The chain employs TRBV6-5 and TRBJ2-5, with 7 bases fitting TRBD2. The CDR3 sequence is 13 residues long. J lost 5 bases, V lost 5 bases, and 5 bases had no gene match. Germline loops: CDR1 MNHEY, CDR2 SVGAGI. The CDR3 nucleotides are TGTGCCAGCAGTCCCAGCGGGACGGAGACCCAGTACTTC. Amino acids: CASSPSGTETQYF.

V usage is TRBV5-1 and J usage is TRBJ1-2, with unresolved D. The V end lost 2 bases, the J end lost 9 bases, and 11 bases lay between the germline ends. In germline, CDR1 is SGHRS, CDR2 YFSETQ. This CDR3 contains 12 residues. The CDR3 loop reads CASSFEGDRYTF. The CDR3 DNA sequence: TGCGCCAGCAGCTTTGAGGGTGATCGCTACACCTTC. The variable domain in full, with the rest retrieved from reference TRBV5-1 and TRBJ1-2, is KAGVTQTPRYLIKTRGQQVTLSCSPISGHRSVSWYQQTPGQGLQFLFEYFSETQRNKGNFPGRFSGRQFSNSRSEMNVSTLELGDSALYLCASSFEGDRYTFGSGTRLTVV.

A single count supports this clone. V usage is TRBV6-6 and J usage is TRBJ2-2; 8 bases fit TRBD1. In germline, CDR1 is MNHNY, CDR2 SVGAGI (reference sequence). The CDR3 spans 15 residues. Trimming at V came to 2 bases and at J to 7 bases, leaving 6 bases not matched to a gene. CDR3 coding DNA: TGTGCCAGCAGTTACCCTGGGACAGGCGGCGGGGAGCTGTTTTTT. This gives the protein CASSYPGTGGGELFF.

The V call is TRBV6-6, the J call TRBJ2-7; D is uncertain. Germline V lookup: CDR1 MNHNY, CDR2 SVGAGI (reference sequence). The CDR3 totals 12 residues. The V end was cut by 6 bases, the J end by 11 bases, with 17 bases between. The CDR3 protein is CASSHDIESKYF. Written as DNA, the CDR3 is TGTGCCAGCAGCCACGACATTGAGAGCAAGTACTTC.

This chain uses TRBV6-5 with TRBJ1-4, with a weak D call TRBD1 (5 bases). V gave up 7 bases and J gave up 1 base, with 13 bases separating them. The CDR3 is 15 amino acids. From germline, CDR1 is MNHEY and CDR2 SVGAGI. The CDR3 bases are TGTGCCAGCATTAAACTCCAGGGAACTAATGAAAAACTGTTTTTT. Its translation: CASIKLQGTNEKLFF.

This chain's CDR3 is CATSENTGDYSNQPQHF. CDR3 sequence (DNA): TGTGCCACCAGTGAGAATACCGGGGACTATAGCAATCAGCCCCAGCATTTT. This chain uses TRBV24-1 with TRBJ1-5; D is perhaps TRBD1 (5 bases). The germline CDR1 and CDR2 sequences are KGHDR and SFDVKD. V gave up 4 bases and J gave up 0 bases, with 15 bases separating them. The CDR3 consists of 17 residues.

The chain combines TRBV2 with TRBJ1-6; the match to TRBD1 covers 10 bases. The CDR3 runs to 15 residues. Germline loops: CDR1 SNHLY, CDR2 FYNNEI. The ends lost 10 bases at V and 9 bases at J; junction bases unmatched: 12. In nucleotides, the CDR3 is TGTGCCACGACGGACAGGGGGGTTTTCAGTTCACCCCTCCACTTT. It yields the protein CATTDRGVFSSPLHF.

The chain carries TRBV19 and TRBJ1-4, with a possible D match to TRBD1 (5 bases). CDR1 and CDR2 from the germline V gene are LNHDA and SQIVND (reference sequence). V gave up 8 bases and J gave up 4 bases, with 14 bases separating them. The CDR3 extends over 14 amino acids. The CDR3 DNA follows: TGTGCCAGTCGACGCGGGGACCGTAATGAAAAACTGTTTTTT. This gives the protein CASRRGDRNEKLFF.

V and J are TRBV3-1 (or the pseudogene TRBV3-2) and TRBJ1-5; TRBD1 might be the D (5 bases). Deletions cut 1 base from V and 2 bases from J, with 9 bases between. The CDR3 runs to 15 residues. Germline loops: CDR1 LGHDT, CDR2 YNNKEL (reference sequence). In DNA, the CDR3 is TGTGCCAGCAGCCAAGTTCTAGGGGGCAATCAGCCCCAGCATTTT. This translates into CASSQVLGGNQPQHF.

The chain uses TRBV7-9 and TRBJ2-2; D is ambiguous. The CDR3 spans 13 residues. Germline loops: CDR1 SEHNR, CDR2 FQNEAQ (reference sequence). The V and J ends lost 5 bases and 6 bases respectively, with 10 bases between them. CDR3 nucleotide sequence: TGTGCCAGCAGCCACCGACAATCCGGGGAGCTGTTTTTT. It translates to CASSHRQSGELFF.

In DNA form, the CDR3 reads TGTGCCAGCAGCAAGCTTATGTCTCGGGACAGGGGGATTAACACTGAAGCTTTCTTT. It is translated as CASSKLMSRDRGINTEAFF. The V gene is TRBV7-8, the J gene TRBJ1-1; 11 positions match TRBD1. The V segment lost 5 bases and the J segment 2 bases; nucleotides outside the gene matches: 16. Germline CDR1 and CDR2: SGHVS and FQNEAQ. CDR3 size: 19 residues. Using reference TRBV7-8 and TRBJ1-1 for the parts outside the CDR3, the full variable domain is GAGVSQSPRYKVAKRGQDVALRCDPISGHVSLFWYQQALGQGPEFLTYFQNEAQLDKSGLPSDRFFAERPEGSVSTLKIQRTQQEDSAVYLCASSKLMSRDRGINTEAFFGQGTRLTVV.